This is a list of T cell receptor beta chains from one sample in a study of blood T cells in healthy people across ages. TCRdb processed the 5' RACE reads anew with MiXCR; each CDR3 protein has one entry. The table records 600,000 to 850,000 distinct CDR3 sequences, 25% of them present only once. This same sample was also taken into another study, of T cells of mothers and their children.

Sequencing was done on a sample of blood. These receptors all stem from a boy aged 10-17 years in good health. CDR3s include the opening cysteine and the closing phenylalanine or tryptophan. The D gene is left open where the match is weak. Not every row has a clone size; where given, it reads once, few, many or a size class.

V: TRBV20-1
J: TRBJ2-3
D: .
size: few
CDR3: CSAPGAKSTDTQYF
DNA: TGCAGTGCCCCCGGAGCGAAGAGCACAGATACGCAGTATTTT

V: TRBV20-1
J: TRBJ1-1
D: .
size: few
CDR3: CSAPEGDLGTEAFF
DNA: TGCAGTGCTCCCGAAGGGGATTTGGGCACTGAAGCTTTCTTT

V: TRBV20-1
J: TRBJ1-2
D: TRBD1
size: .
CDR3: CSARDSRGQGYTF
DNA: TGCAGTGCTAGAGATAGCAGGGGGCAGGGCTACACCTTC

V: TRBV7-9
J: TRBJ1-4
D: .
size: few
CDR3: CASSYLDATNEKLFF
DNA: TGTGCCAGCAGCTATTTAGATGCAACTAATGAAAAACTGTTTTTT

V: TRBV6-2/TRBV6-3
J: TRBJ1-1
D: .
size: few
CDR3: CASSLGVVTEAFF
DNA: TGTGCCAGCAGTTTGGGAGTTGTCACTGAAGCTTTCTTT

V: TRBV12-3/TRBV12-4
J: TRBJ2-3
D: TRBD2
size: .
CDR3: CASSLGGLAGATDTQYF
DNA: TGTGCCAGCAGTTTAGGGGGACTAGCGGGGGCCACAGATACGCAGTATTTT

V: TRBV7-9
J: TRBJ2-1
D: .
size: .
CDR3: CASSPRGLGSTYNEQFF
DNA: TGTGCCAGCAGCCCACGGGGCCTAGGCTCAACCTACAATGAACAGTTCTTC

V: TRBV6-5
J: TRBJ2-2
D: TRBD2
size: .
CDR3: CASSFSSGRHSTGELFF
DNA: TGTGCCAGCAGTTTTTCTAGCGGGAGACACAGCACCGGGGAGCTGTTTTTT

V: TRBV4-3
J: TRBJ2-6
D: .
size: .
CDR3: CASSQGLLGGANVLTF
DNA: TGCGCCAGCAGCCAAGGGCTGTTAGGTGGGGCCAACGTCCTGACTTTC

V: TRBV3-1
J: TRBJ2-7
D: .
size: .
CDR3: CASSLSYGTNIEQYF
DNA: TGTGCCAGCAGCCTATCCTACGGGACAAATATCGAGCAGTACTTC

V: TRBV11-1
J: TRBJ2-5
D: .
size: few
CDR3: CASSLVYGTGQETQYF
DNA: TGTGCCAGCAGCTTAGTATACGGGACTGGCCAAGAGACCCAGTACTTC

V: TRBV6-5
J: TRBJ2-7
D: TRBD2
size: few
CDR3: CASSYSRTSGRVPPYEQYF
DNA: TGTGCCAGCAGTTACTCCCGGACTAGCGGGAGAGTCCCGCCCTACGAGCAGTACTTC

V: TRBV29-1
J: TRBJ2-7
D: TRBD1
size: .
CDR3: CSVEKTGQGAYEQYF
DNA: TGCAGCGTCGAAAAAACGGGACAGGGCGCCTACGAGCAGTACTTC

V: TRBV3-1
J: TRBJ1-5
D: .
size: few
CDR3: CASSQEASNQPQHF
DNA: TGTGCCAGCAGCCAGGAGGCGAGCAATCAGCCCCAGCATTTT

V: TRBV6-5
J: TRBJ1-1
D: .
size: .
CDR3: CASSRARDGTEAFF
DNA: TGTGCCAGCAGCCGCGCAAGGGATGGCACTGAAGCTTTCTTT

V: TRBV7-9
J: TRBJ2-5
D: TRBD2
size: once
CDR3: CASSLLAAAGQETQYF
DNA: TGTGCCAGCAGCCTACTAGCGGCGGCGGGTCAAGAGACCCAGTACTTC

V: TRBV5-1
J: TRBJ2-5
D: .
size: .
CDR3: CASSLDATETQYF
DNA: TGCGCCAGCAGCTTGGATGCTACGGAGACCCAGTACTTC

V: TRBV6-5
J: TRBJ1-2
D: .
size: .
CDR3: CASSYGGVYGYTF
DNA: TGTGCCAGCAGTTACGGCGGAGTCTATGGCTACACCTTC

V: TRBV6-2/TRBV6-3
J: TRBJ2-1
D: TRBD2
size: few
CDR3: CASRRSSGPYSEQFF
DNA: TGTGCCAGCAGGCGGTCTAGCGGCCCCTATTCTGAGCAGTTCTTC

V: TRBV4-2
J: TRBJ2-7
D: TRBD2
size: few
CDR3: CASSWGLAGPAEQYF
DNA: TGTGCCAGCAGCTGGGGACTAGCGGGGCCGGCCGAGCAGTACTTC

V: TRBV27
J: TRBJ1-2
D: TRBD1
size: .
CDR3: CASKSTGGGYTF
DNA: TGTGCCAGCAAGAGTACAGGGGGAGGCTACACCTTC

V: TRBV20-1
J: TRBJ2-7
D: .
size: many
CDR3: CSARDSASSYEQYF
DNA: TGCAGTGCTAGAGATTCGGCCAGCTCCTACGAGCAGTACTTC

V: TRBV7-8
J: TRBJ2-1
D: .
size: .
CDR3: CASSLTEIYNEQFF
DNA: TGTGCCAGCAGCTTAACAGAAATCTACAATGAGCAGTTCTTC

V: TRBV12-3/TRBV12-4
J: TRBJ2-5
D: .
size: .
CDR3: CASSPRLETQYF
DNA: TGTGCCAGCAGTCCCCGGTTGGAGACCCAGTACTTC

V: TRBV3-1
J: TRBJ2-1
D: .
size: .
CDR3: CASSQDLAVVSYNEQFF
DNA: TGTGCCAGCAGCCAAGATTTAGCGGTAGTCTCCTACAATGAGCAGTTCTTC